These 15 T cell receptor beta chains came from one sample sequenced in a study of blood T cell repertoires in COVID-19. The assay was immunoSEQ multiplex PCR, and TCRdb's table has in-frame clones only and misses some. Among some 190,000 clones listed, around 84% were seen once. Sequencing was done on a sample of PBMCs or T cells enriched from blood (not recorded which). The receptors were sampled from a woman in her thirties who had been exposed to COVID-19.

The rearrangement uses TRBV19 and TRBJ1-5; D unclear. The ends were cut back, 9 bases at V and 4 bases at J, with 10 bases in the middle. Germline loops: CDR1 LNHDA, CDR2 SQIVND (reference sequence). This CDR3 is built from 12 residues. CDR3 amino acids: CASLTGNQPQHF. CDR3 DNA sequence: TGTGCCAGCCTAACGGGGAATCAGCCCCAGCATTTT.

V and J are TRBV27 and TRBJ1-1, with a weak D call TRBD1 (5 bases). V lost 8 bases and J lost 5, with 18 bases in between. This CDR3 comprises 14 residues. Germline lookup yields CDR1 MNHEY and CDR2 SMNVEV (reference sequence). This chain's CDR3 is CASGNGADGTEAFF. In DNA, the CDR3 is TGTGCCAGCGGAAATGGGGCGGATGGAACTGAAGCTTTCTTT.

The chain couples TRBV4-3 to TRBJ1-5, with 10 bases matching TRBD1. J lost 4 bases, V lost 0 bases, and 12 bases had no gene match. CDR3 length: 19 amino acids. In germline, CDR1 is LGHNA, CDR2 YSLEER. CDR3 amino acids: CASSQDPWTGGFGNQPQHF. The DNA for the CDR3 is TGCGCCAGCAGCCAAGATCCCTGGACAGGGGGTTTTGGGAATCAGCCCCAGCATTTT.

Comment on this clone: This could be a read error, since a much larger clone is one nucleotide away. The chain joins TRBV5-1 to TRBJ2-7, with TRBD1 matching over 8 bases. This CDR3 comprises 13 residues. The J segment lost 3 bases and the V segment lost 4 bases, leaving 3 bases of the junction unmatched. CDR1 SGHRS and CDR2 YFSETQ come from the germline V gene. The CDR3 sequence is CASSPTGDYEQYF. CDR3 DNA sequence: TGCGCCAGCAGCCCGACAGGGGACTACGAGCAGTACTTC.

Remarks on this clone: A read error may account for a junction end that differs from germline. This rearrangement joins TRBV7-2 to TRBJ2-3; 12 nucleotides line up with TRBD2. There are 16 residues in the CDR3. The germline CDR1 and CDR2 sequences are SGHTA and FQGNSA. The chain's CDR3 is CASNLWTSGASNTQYF. CDR3 sequence (DNA): TGTGCCAGCAACTTATGGACTAGCGGGGCGTCTAATACGCAGTATTTT.

About this clone: Other DNA sequences in this specimen translate into the identical CDR3. The chain is built from TRBV7-9 and TRBJ2-2, with D maybe TRBD1 (6 bases). V lost 6 bases and J 0 bases, leaving 11 bases between the germline ends. The CDR3 length is 15 residues. CDR1 is SEHNR, CDR2 FQNEAQ, per germline (reference sequence). CDR3 coding DNA: TGTGCCAGCAGTCCCGGGACAACGAACACCGGGGAGCTGTTTTTT. Its protein is CASSPGTTNTGELFF.

This chain joins TRBV10-3 and TRBJ2-7; possibly TRBD2 for D (6 bases). V lost 0 bases to trimming and J lost 6 bases, with 9 bases between them. This CDR3 has 13 residues. Germline V CDR1 and CDR2: ENHRY, SYGVKD. DNA of the CDR3: TGTGCCATCAGTGAGTCTTCAGCGGGCGAGCAGTACTTC. Protein: CAISESSAGEQYF.

The CDR3 sequence: CASSGSRFPLSGANVLTF. CDR3 nucleotide sequence: TGTGCCAGCAGCGGTTCCAGGTTCCCCCTCTCTGGGGCCAACGTCCTGACTTTC. This chain joins TRBV5-4 and TRBJ2-6; unclear D gene. Per the germline V gene, CDR1 is SGHNT and CDR2 is YYREEE (reference sequence). The CDR3 is 18 residues long. The V end lost 4 bases, the J end lost 0 bases, and 17 bases lay between the germline ends.

V and J are TRBV10-3 and TRBJ1-1, with D perhaps matching TRBD1 (6 bases). The CDR3 totals 13 residues. Looked up from germline, CDR1 is ENHRY and CDR2 is SYGVKD. The ends were cut back, 10 bases at V and 0 bases at J, with 12 bases in the middle. The CDR3 protein is CATLGGMNTEAFF. As DNA, the CDR3 is TGTGCCACTCTAGGGGGAATGAACACTGAAGCTTTCTTT.

The chain couples TRBV9 to TRBJ1-5; no firm D call. Germline V gene sequence: CDR1 SGDLS, CDR2 YYNGEE. Trimming took off 4 bases at V and 1 base at J, with 12 bases between the two ends. This CDR3 has 15 residues. CDR3 region: CASSPTGGSNQPQHF. For the CDR3, the DNA is TGTGCCAGCAGCCCAACGGGAGGGAGCAATCAGCCCCAGCATTTT. The full variable domain, completed using reference TRBV9 and TRBJ1-5, is DSGVTQTPKHLITATGQRVTLRCSPRSGDLSVYWYQQSLDQGLQFLIQYYNGEERAKGNILERFSAQQFPDLHSELNLSSLELGDSALYFCASSPTGGSNQPQHFGDGTRLSIL.

J is TRBJ2-3 and V is TRBV29-1; 10 positions agree with TRBD1. Per the germline V gene, CDR1 is SQVTM and CDR2 is ANQGSEA. V gave up 5 bases and J gave up 9 bases; unmatched junction bases: 14. The length of the CDR3 is 15 residues. In DNA form, the CDR3 reads TGCAGCGTTAAGACTCCCGGGACAGGGGTCGGGACGCAGTATTTT. Translation: CSVKTPGTGVGTQYF.

V is TRBV4-1 and J is TRBJ1-6; D call uncertain. The CDR3 contains 15 residues. Germline CDR1 and CDR2: MGHRA and YSYEKL. V lost 4 bases to trimming and J lost 11 bases, with 18 bases between them. Here the CDR3 DNA reads TGCGCCAGCAGCCTGGGCCCTACCAACGGTACACCCCTCCACTTT. Residues: CASSLGPTNGTPLHF.

The count of this clone is one. The chain uses TRBV6-2 or TRBV6-3 and TRBJ1-3; TRBD1 agrees at 8 bases. This CDR3 has 15 residues. V shed 3 bases and J 4 bases; nucleotides not matched to a gene: 5. CDR1 MNHEY and CDR2 SVGEGT come from the germline V gene. The CDR3 DNA sequence: TGTGCCAGCAGTTATCAGGGGGCGCAAGGAAACACCATATATTTT. This codes for CASSYQGAQGNTIYF.

This chain joins TRBV6-5 and TRBJ2-2; D ambiguous. This CDR3 comprises 13 residues. The germline V gene has CDR1 MNHEY and CDR2 SVGAGI. Trimming pared 5 bases from V and 4 bases from J, leaving 8 bases between. In nucleotides, the CDR3 is TGTGCCAGCAGTCCCTTGTCCACCGGGGAGCTGTTTTTT. Translating it yields CASSPLSTGELFF.

The genes are TRBV3-1 (or the pseudogene TRBV3-2) and TRBJ1-2, with 8 bases matching TRBD1. The CDR3 runs 15 residues. With 5 bases clipped from V and 4 bases from J, the junction kept 9 bases outside the gene matches. Germline CDR1 is LGHDT and CDR2 is YNNKEL (reference sequence). The CDR3, as DNA: TGTGCCAGCAGCGCCCCCGGGACAGGCTTCTATGGCTACACCTTC. It codes for CASSAPGTGFYGYTF.